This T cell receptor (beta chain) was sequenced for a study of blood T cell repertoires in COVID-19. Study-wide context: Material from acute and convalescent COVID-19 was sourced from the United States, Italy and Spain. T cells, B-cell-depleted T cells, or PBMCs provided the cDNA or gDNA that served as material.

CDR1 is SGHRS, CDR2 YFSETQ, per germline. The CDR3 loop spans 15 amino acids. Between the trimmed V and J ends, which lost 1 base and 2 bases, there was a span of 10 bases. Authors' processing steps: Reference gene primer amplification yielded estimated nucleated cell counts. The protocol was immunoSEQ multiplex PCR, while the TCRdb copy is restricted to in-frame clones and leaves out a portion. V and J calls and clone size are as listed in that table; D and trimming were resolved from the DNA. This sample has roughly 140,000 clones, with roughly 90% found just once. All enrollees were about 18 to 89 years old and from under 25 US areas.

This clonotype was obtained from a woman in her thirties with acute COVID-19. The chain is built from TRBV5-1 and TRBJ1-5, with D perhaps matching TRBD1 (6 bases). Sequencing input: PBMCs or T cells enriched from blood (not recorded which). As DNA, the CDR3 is TGCGCCAGCAGCTTGACAGGGTTGGGCAATCAGCCCCAGCATTTT. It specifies CASSLTGLGNQPQHF. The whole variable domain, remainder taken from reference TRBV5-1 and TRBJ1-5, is KAGVTQTPRYLIKTRGQQVTLSCSPISGHRSVSWYQQTPGQGLQFLFEYFSETQRNKGNFPGRFSGRQFSNSRSEMNVSTLELGDSALYLCASSLTGLGNQPQHFGDGTRLSIL.